This T cell receptor beta chain is from a study of blood T cell repertoires in COVID-19. Background on the study: Some COVID-19 samples were acute and others convalescent; all came from the United States, Italy and Spain.

In the original workflow: Estimation of nucleated cell counts was performed using reference gene primer amplification. Profiled with immunoSEQ multiplex PCR; TCRdb holds only in-frame clones, not every one. That table supplies the V and J calls and clone size; D and trimming were determined from the DNA. The sample shows 110,000 to 150,000 clones, around 80% of them seen only once. Germline V lookup: CDR1 MDHEN, CDR2 SYDVKM. V shed 3 bases and J shed 7 bases, with 12 bases lying between them. The CDR3 length is 13 residues. The study counted Cohort 3 donors as recovered given two negative PCRs, clearance, or symptom resolution.

The chain carries TRBV28 and TRBJ1-1; perhaps TRBD1 as D (6 bases). Sequencing was performed on PBMCs or T cells enriched from blood (not recorded which). This receptor was obtained from a woman between 45 and 65 years old who had recovered from COVID-19. The DNA of the CDR3 is TGTGCCAGCAGTTTTCGGACAGCGAATGAAGCTTTCTTT. Amino acids: CASSFRTANEAFF. Full variable domain (rest looked up from reference TRBV28 and TRBJ1-1): DVKVTQSSRYLVKRTGEKVFLECVQDMDHENMFWYRQDPGLGLRLIYFSYDVKMKEKGDIPEGYSVSREKKERFSLILESASTNQTSMYLCASSFRTANEAFFGQGTRLTVV.